Listed below are T cell receptor beta chains from one sample, sequenced in a study of beta chain features in type 1 diabetes. Clones were read by immunoSEQ multiplex PCR, and TCRdb kept only the in-frame ones, dropping some. Here the sample spans 200,000 to 300,000 clones, about a tenth being singletons. Sequenced: naive CD4+ T cells from blood. These receptors all come from a man aged 30-40 years with type 1 diabetes. The CDR3 runs from the conserved cysteine through the conserved F or W. D genes are given only for firm matches. The size field is filled for only some rows; it gives once, few, many or a size class.

TRBV7-9	few	.	TRBJ1-3	TGTGCCAGCAGCTCTTGGACAGCTCTCAACACCATATATTTT	CASSSWTALNTIYF
TRBV27	few	.	TRBJ2-6	TGTGCCAGCAGTAACAGGGATAGGGCCAACGTCCTGACTTTC	CASSNRDRANVLTF
TRBV5-1	few	.	TRBJ2-1	TGCGCCAGCAGTTCGACCGGGACTCGACTCCTAGAGCAGTTCTTC	CASSSTGTRLLEQFF
TRBV27	few	.	TRBJ1-6	TGTGCCAGCAGCACGGGGGGTGGGTCCCTCCACTTT	CASSTGGGSLHF
TRBV11-2	few	.	TRBJ1-1	TGTGCCAGCAGCCTGCGGCAGGGGACGGATAGTACTGAAGCTTTCTTT	CASSLRQGTDSTEAFF
TRBV7-2	.	TRBD1	TRBJ2-7	TGTGCCAGCAGCGCGAGGGGACAGGACTCCTACGAGCAGTACTTC	CASSARGQDSYEQYF
TRBV5-4	few	TRBD1	TRBJ2-7	TGTGCCAGCAGCTTGGATCCGACAGGGAAGACCTACGAGCAGTACTTC	CASSLDPTGKTYEQYF
TRBV19	few	.	TRBJ1-2	TGTGCCAGTAGTTCTCGCCTCCGGGGCTACACCTTC	CASSSRLRGYTF
TRBV30	few	.	TRBJ2-5	TGTGCCCGAAGTATGAAACAGGTCCAAGAGACCCAGTACTTC	CARSMKQVQETQYF
TRBV11-2	few	TRBD2	TRBJ2-7	TGTGCCAGCAACAAACTAGCGAGGCCATACGAGCAGTACTTC	CASNKLARPYEQYF
TRBV6-6	.	TRBD1	TRBJ1-5	TGTGCCAGCAGCCCGACAGGGCCGTCAGCCCGACATTTT	CASSPTGPSARHF
TRBV28	few	TRBD1	TRBJ2-5	TGTGCCAGCAGTTTAGTTGGGACAGTCCAAGAGACCCAGTACTTC	CASSLVGTVQETQYF
TRBV28	few	.	TRBJ2-3	TGTGCCAGCCCAGGCCCCCAGGGGACAGATACGCAGTATTTT	CASPGPQGTDTQYF
TRBV30	few	.	TRBJ1-3	TGTGCGCAGGGGTTTTCTGGAAACACCATATATTTT	CAQGFSGNTIYF
TRBV11-3	.	.	TRBJ2-3	TGTGCCAGCAGCTTAGGGGAGTCCACAGATACGCAGTATTTT	CASSLGESTDTQYF
TRBV28	few	TRBD1	TRBJ1-2	TGTGCCAGCAGCTACGGCAGGACAGGGAACCATGGCTACACCTTC	CASSYGRTGNHGYTF
TRBV7-2	.	.	TRBJ1-2	TGTGCCAGCAGCTCCTTGCCGTGGGCGCCGGGAGTTTATGGCTACACCTTC	CASSSLPWAPGVYGYTF
TRBV29-1	.	.	TRBJ1-2	TGCAGCGTTGAACCGGATGCAGGAGGTAACTATGGCTACACCTTC	CSVEPDAGGNYGYTF
TRBV19	few	TRBD1	TRBJ1-5	TGTGCCAGTAGTGGGACAGGTAATCAGCCCCAGCATTTT	CASSGTGNQPQHF
TRBV19	.	TRBD1	TRBJ2-7	TGTGCCAGTAGATTCTCCGGGACAGGGGGTTACGAGCAGTACTTC	CASRFSGTGGYEQYF
TRBV2	.	.	TRBJ1-1	TGTGCCAGCACGGGGGGCCGGACTGAAGCTTTCTTT	CASTGGRTEAFF
TRBV10-2	.	.	TRBJ2-4	TGCGCGGCTGGCAAAAACATTCAGTACTTC	CAAGKNIQYF
TRBV19	few	.	TRBJ2-1	TGTGCCAGCGCAACTTACCTAGACAAGTCTACGCGTGAGGGTGAGCAGTTCTTC	CASATYLDKSTREGEQFF
TRBV30	.	.	TRBJ1-1	TGTGCCTGGAGTGGGCAGGGATCCTCGAACACTGAAGCTTTCTTT	CAWSGQGSSNTEAFF
TRBV23-1	.	TRBD2	TRBJ2-5	TGCGCCAGCGGGGGGGGAGCGGGGGACCTCCAAGAGACCCAGTACTTC	CASGGGAGDLQETQYF
TRBV5-1	.	TRBD1	TRBJ2-5	TGCGCCAGCAGCCTGGGACAGGGAGGATCGGAGACCCAGTACTTC	CASSLGQGGSETQYF
TRBV7-9	.	.	TRBJ2-5	TGTGCCAGCAGCTTACGTATGGGCGTCGAGTACTTC	CASSLRMGVEYF
TRBV9	.	TRBD1	TRBJ2-5	TGTGCCAGCAGCGCCGAGGGACAGCCCAAGGAGACCCAGTACTTC	CASSAEGQPKETQYF
TRBV6-5	.	TRBD2	TRBJ2-3	TGTGCCAGCAGAAGAAGCGGGGGGGCTGGAGATACGCAGTATTTT	CASRRSGGAGDTQYF
TRBV5-1	.	TRBD1	TRBJ2-2	TGCGCCAGCAGATGGACAGGGGAGAACACCGGGGAGCTGTTTTTT	CASRWTGENTGELFF
TRBV15	few	.	TRBJ2-3	TGTGCCACCAGCAGAGATCCAGGGTTATATACGCAGTATTTT	CATSRDPGLYTQYF
TRBV11-2	.	.	TRBJ1-1	TGTGCCAGCAGCTTCGAAACAGGGAATCGAGCTTTCTTT	CASSFETGNRAFF
TRBV11-2	.	.	TRBJ1-1	TGTGCCAGCAGCCGCGGGACCGGGACTGAAGCTTTCTTT	CASSRGTGTEAFF
TRBV19	few	.	TRBJ1-1	TGTGCCAGTAGTCCCTTGGACAGACCGAACACTGAAGCTTTCTTT	CASSPLDRPNTEAFF
TRBV7-2	.	.	TRBJ2-5	TGTGCCAGCAGCGTACCGCCGGTGAGAGAGACCCAGTACTTC	CASSVPPVRETQYF
TRBV7-9	few	TRBD1	TRBJ2-5	TGTGCCACCAGGGGGCTTACTAGCTACCCAGAGACCCAGTACTTC	CATRGLTSYPETQYF
TRBV7-3	few	.	TRBJ2-5	TGTGCCAGCAGCTTATTAATGCGGGGTATGGAGACCCAGTACTTC	CASSLLMRGMETQYF
TRBV5-1	.	.	TRBJ2-7	TGCGCCAGCAGCGTGCTTTCGGGGGACTACGAGCAGTACTTC	CASSVLSGDYEQYF
TRBV30	.	TRBD2	TRBJ2-1	TGTGCCTGGAGCCGCCGGACTAGCGGGGGTAATGAGCAGTTCTTC	CAWSRRTSGGNEQFF
TRBV19	few	.	TRBJ2-7	TGTGCCAGTAGTACCCGCCGAAGAGGGGGCTCCTACGAGCAGTACTTC	CASSTRRRGGSYEQYF
TRBV7-2	.	TRBD1	TRBJ1-1	TGTGCCAGCAGGCCCGGGAGGGACAGCCTAGAAGCTTTCTTT	CASRPGRDSLEAFF
TRBV7-2	.	.	TRBJ2-5	TGTGCCAGTTTCCCCGGGCGGGGGCCCCAAGAGACCCAGTACTTC	CASFPGRGPQETQYF
TRBV7-2	.	TRBD2	TRBJ2-3	TGTGCCAGCAGCTCCCAACTAGCGGGGGGAGATACGCAGTATTTT	CASSSQLAGGDTQYF
TRBV15	.	.	TRBJ1-2	TGTGCCACCAGCAGAGATGATACGGGATTAAAGGGAGATGGCTACACCTTC	CATSRDDTGLKGDGYTF
TRBV30	few	TRBD1	TRBJ2-7	TGTGCCTGGAGCGCCGGGACAGGGGATCAGGAGCAGTACTTC	CAWSAGTGDQEQYF